This T cell receptor beta chain is drawn from a study of vaccination and CD4 T cells after COVID-19. Study summary: Every participant had a vaccine, which was either BNT162b2 or mRNA-1273, given in two doses. Samples after vaccination came a median approximately 66 days past dose two, ranging 14 to 241.

Germline CDR1 and CDR2: MNHEY and SMNVEV (reference sequence). The ends lost 6 bases at V and 6 bases at J; junction bases unmatched: 9. This CDR3 comprises 15 residues. The assay that was used to sequence DNA from cultured CD4+ T cells was the Oncomine TCR Beta short-read assay. Using its own MiXCR run on the PCR reads, TCRdb lists one record per CDR3 protein. In the table there are approximately 15,000 distinct CDR3 sequences, roughly 80% of which are singletons. This sample's treatment: roughly 11-day PBMC culture with coronavirus spike peptide pools or control peptides (ViraFEST assay). Expanded clonotypes were found by TCR sequencing after peptide-pool stimulation (ViraFEST). To note about this clonotype: Antigen: not known.

The chain has TRBV27 and TRBJ2-3; 10 bases match TRBD2. This TCR came from a human donor who received a COVID-19 vaccine. Source: CD4+ T cells from blood, cultured in vitro, taken after SARS-CoV-2 vaccination. CDR3 nucleotides: TGTGCCAGCAGCTATAGGACTAGCGGTCTGGATACGCAGTATTTT. Translation gives CASSYRTSGLDTQYF.